This TCR beta chain derives from a study of blood T cell repertoires in COVID-19. Study summary: COVID-19 samples, acute and convalescent, were from the United States, Italy and Spain. T cells, B-cell-depleted T cells, or PBMCs supplied cDNA or gDNA.

Germline-derived CDR1 and CDR2 are WSHSY and SAAADI. This CDR3 region has 14 residues. With V trimmed by 7 bases and J by 8 bases, 7 bases remained unmatched. As originally analysed: Estimated nucleated cell counts came from reference gene primer amplification. Assay used: immunoSEQ multiplex PCR; TCRdb lists only in-frame clones, some missing. V, J and clone size reflect that table, while D and trimming were determined from the DNA. The sample carries roughly 68,000 clones, around nine tenths recorded once. Seattle patients were enrolled while actively infected and followed longitudinally. The TCR comes from a man aged 35 to 55 with COVID-19, enrolled during active disease. The chain recombines TRBV10-2 with TRBJ1-6, with 8 bases aligning to TRBD1. What was sequenced was peripheral blood. The CDR3 reads CASTSGTGDSPLHF. The CDR3 nucleotides are TGCGCCAGCACCTCTGGGACAGGAGATTCACCCCTCCACTTT.